This entry describes one TCR beta chain. The data stem from a study of CD8 T cells in Susac syndrome. An input of 0.5 to 1 ug of RNA was subjected to reverse transcription using random hexamers. Each CDR3 protein is one row after TCRdb ran MiXCR on the immunoSEQ multiplex PCR reads. There are over 100,000 distinct CDR3 sequences in the sample; 95% to 98% occur only once, and approximately 0.093% lies in the top ten. The germline gives CDR1 KGHDR, CDR2 SFDVKD. V lost 4 bases and J lost 3; bases outside the gene matches: 7. CDR3 length: 17 amino acids. Source material: CD4+ T cells from PBMCs. This sequence originates from a human donor in good health. This rearrangement joins TRBV24-1 to TRBJ2-7; 14 nucleotides match TRBD2. CDR3 residues: CATSELTSGRGGYEQYF. The CDR3 DNA sequence: TGTGCCACCAGTGAACTGACTAGCGGGAGGGGGGGCTACGAGCAGTACTTC.